A selection of T cell receptor beta chains follows, all from one sample in a study of cytomegalovirus exposure and HLA in healthy donors. Produced via immunoSEQ multiplex PCR; TCRdb's table is partial and in-frame only. The data contain fewer than 250,000 clones, around 83% of them singletons. The material sequenced was PBMCs. These receptors were taken from a man aged 35 to 55 in good health and CMV-seropositive. CDR3s include the opening cysteine and the closing phenylalanine or tryptophan. Each record gives: CDR3 length, V gene, J gene, CDR3 protein.

CDR3 length: 15; V gene: TRBV4-1; J gene: TRBJ2-7; CDR3 protein: CASSQEGQILYEQYF
CDR3 length: 16; V gene: TRBV6-1; J gene: TRBJ1-4; CDR3 protein: CASSEGAAGLNEKLFF
CDR3 length: 14; V gene: TRBV6-1; J gene: TRBJ2-1; CDR3 protein: CASSETYRYNEQFF
CDR3 length: 11; V gene: TRBV11-2; J gene: TRBJ2-7; CDR3 protein: CASSLTDEQYF
CDR3 length: 17; V gene: TRBV7-9; J gene: TRBJ2-2; CDR3 protein: CSSSVTAGTGLSGELFF
CDR3 length: 15; V gene: TRBV6-5; J gene: TRBJ2-3; CDR3 protein: CASRPGSPRGYTQYF
CDR3 length: 15; V gene: TRBV5-1; J gene: TRBJ1-2; CDR3 protein: CASSLSGLTGDGYTF
CDR3 length: 18; V gene: TRBV4-2; J gene: TRBJ2-1; CDR3 protein: CASSQDSGGQWDKNEQFF
CDR3 length: 14; V gene: TRBV4-3; J gene: TRBJ2-7; CDR3 protein: CASSQDLASYEQYF
CDR3 length: 14; V gene: TRBV7-2; J gene: TRBJ1-4; CDR3 protein: CASSLGLGGEKLFF
CDR3 length: 15; V gene: TRBV27; J gene: TRBJ2-5; CDR3 protein: CASSPQTGGRETQYF
CDR3 length: 15; V gene: TRBV6-1; J gene: TRBJ2-7; CDR3 protein: CASGSPRVATYEQYF
CDR3 length: 18; V gene: TRBV7-2; J gene: TRBJ2-7; CDR3 protein: CASSLVLVAQPGEGEQYF
CDR3 length: 15; V gene: TRBV9; J gene: TRBJ1-2; CDR3 protein: CASSVASPSPYGYTF
CDR3 length: 16; V gene: TRBV5-1; J gene: TRBJ1-4; CDR3 protein: CASSLGQGARGEKLFF
CDR3 length: 15; V gene: TRBV7-9; J gene: TRBJ2-4; CDR3 protein: CASSGFVSERDIQYF
CDR3 length: 15; V gene: TRBV28; J gene: TRBJ1-2; CDR3 protein: CASSDPGTGNYGYTF
CDR3 length: 16; V gene: TRBV7-2; J gene: TRBJ1-2; CDR3 protein: CASSLGGDLLGYGYTF
CDR3 length: 14; V gene: TRBV11-2; J gene: TRBJ1-1; CDR3 protein: CASSLAAGVTEAFF
CDR3 length: 14; V gene: TRBV2; J gene: TRBJ1-1; CDR3 protein: CASILQGGNTEAFF
CDR3 length: 16; V gene: TRBV7-3; J gene: TRBJ2-1; CDR3 protein: CASSLSPGTGVSEQFF
CDR3 length: 14; V gene: TRBV19; J gene: TRBJ2-7; CDR3 protein: CASSLQGAGYEQYF
CDR3 length: 19; V gene: TRBV7-6; J gene: TRBJ2-7; CDR3 protein: CASSLVARLAGGLSYEQYF
CDR3 length: 13; V gene: TRBV18; J gene: TRBJ1-2; CDR3 protein: CASSEGSLYGYTF
CDR3 length: 14; V gene: TRBV19; J gene: TRBJ1-1; CDR3 protein: CASSVTGADTEAFF
CDR3 length: 14; V gene: TRBV7-9; J gene: TRBJ2-7; CDR3 protein: CASSIRDRPYEQYF
CDR3 length: 15; V gene: TRBV5-1; J gene: TRBJ2-2; CDR3 protein: CASSNERANTGELFF
CDR3 length: 14; V gene: TRBV7-9; J gene: TRBJ2-7; CDR3 protein: CSSSLAGVHYEQYF
CDR3 length: 14; V gene: TRBV6-5; J gene: TRBJ2-2; CDR3 protein: CASTDRPNTGELFF
CDR3 length: 14; V gene: TRBV6-5; J gene: TRBJ1-4; CDR3 protein: CASSYGAANEKLFF
CDR3 length: 18; V gene: TRBV7-9; J gene: TRBJ2-5; CDR3 protein: CASSSPRLAGRNRETQYF